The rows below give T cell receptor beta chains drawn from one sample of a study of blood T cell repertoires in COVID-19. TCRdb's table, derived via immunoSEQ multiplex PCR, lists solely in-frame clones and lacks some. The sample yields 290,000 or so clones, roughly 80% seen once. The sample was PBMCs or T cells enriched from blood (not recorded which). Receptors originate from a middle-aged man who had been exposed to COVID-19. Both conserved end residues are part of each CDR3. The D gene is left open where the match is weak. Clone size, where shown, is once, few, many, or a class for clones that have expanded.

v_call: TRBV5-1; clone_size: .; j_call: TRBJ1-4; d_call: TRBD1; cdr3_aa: CASSSFGTANEKLFF; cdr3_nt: TGCGCCAGCAGCTCCTTCGGGACAGCTAATGAAAAACTGTTTTTT
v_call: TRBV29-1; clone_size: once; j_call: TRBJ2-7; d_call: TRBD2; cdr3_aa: CSVEKGLAGGEQYF; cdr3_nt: TGCAGCGTTGAAAAGGGACTAGCGGGAGGGGAGCAGTACTTC
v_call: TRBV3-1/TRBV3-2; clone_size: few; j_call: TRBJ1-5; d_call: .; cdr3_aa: CASSPTVKSNQPQHF; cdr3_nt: TGTGCCAGCAGCCCGACAGTTAAAAGCAATCAGCCCCAGCATTTT
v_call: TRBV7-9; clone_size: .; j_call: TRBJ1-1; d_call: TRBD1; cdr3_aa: CASSPRTGRNTEAFF; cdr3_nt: TGTGCCAGCAGCCCCCGGACAGGGCGAAACACTGAAGCTTTCTTT
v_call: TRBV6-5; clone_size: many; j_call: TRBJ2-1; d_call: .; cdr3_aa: CASSRSGTSYNEQFF; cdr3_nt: TGTGCCAGCAGCCGTAGCGGAACCTCCTACAATGAGCAGTTCTTC
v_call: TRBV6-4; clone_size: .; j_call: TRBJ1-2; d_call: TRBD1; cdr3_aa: CASSDRGAQGNGYTF; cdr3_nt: TGTGCCAGCAGTGACCGCGGGGCACAGGGGAATGGCTACACCTTC
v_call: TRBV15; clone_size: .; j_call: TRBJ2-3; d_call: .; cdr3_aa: CATSPGVKKSTDTQYF; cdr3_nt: TGTGCCACCAGCCCCGGAGTGAAGAAAAGCACAGATACGCAGTATTTT
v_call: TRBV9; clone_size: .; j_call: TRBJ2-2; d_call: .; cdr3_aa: CASSRRAGRSTGELFF; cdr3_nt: TGTGCCAGCAGCAGGAGGGCAGGCCGAAGCACCGGGGAGCTGTTTTTT
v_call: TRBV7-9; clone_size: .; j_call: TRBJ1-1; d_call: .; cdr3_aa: CASSPGGVNTEAFF; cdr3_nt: TGTGCCAGCAGCCCGGGGGGTGTGAACACTGAAGCTTTCTTT
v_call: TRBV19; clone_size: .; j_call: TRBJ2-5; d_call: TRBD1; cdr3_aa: CATSPDRAATQYF; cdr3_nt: TGTGCCACCTCCCCGGACAGGGCGGCGACCCAGTACTTC
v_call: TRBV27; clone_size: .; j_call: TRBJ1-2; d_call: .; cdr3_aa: CASSPQGNYGYTF; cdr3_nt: TGTGCCAGCAGTCCCCAGGGAAACTATGGCTACACCTTC
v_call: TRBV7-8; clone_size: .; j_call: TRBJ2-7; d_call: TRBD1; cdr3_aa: CASSRAGTGGLQYF; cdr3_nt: TGTGCCAGCAGCCGGGCCGGGACAGGGGGCTTGCAGTACTTC
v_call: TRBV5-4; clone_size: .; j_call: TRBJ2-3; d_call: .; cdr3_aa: CASSLALAGTDTQYF; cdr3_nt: TGTGCCAGCAGCTTGGCCTTAGCGGGCACAGATACGCAGTATTTT
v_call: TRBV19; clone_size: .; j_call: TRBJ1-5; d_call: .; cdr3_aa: CASRTLEGSGPVQPQHF; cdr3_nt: TGTGCCAGTAGGACATTGGAGGGGTCAGGACCCGTACAGCCCCAGCATTTT
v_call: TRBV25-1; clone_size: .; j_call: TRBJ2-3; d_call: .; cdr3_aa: CASTRAGDTDTQYF; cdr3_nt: TGTGCCAGTACTAGAGCAGGAGACACAGATACGCAGTATTTT
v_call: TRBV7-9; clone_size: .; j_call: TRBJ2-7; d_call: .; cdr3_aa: CASSWASGASRGEQYF; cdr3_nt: TGTGCCAGCAGCTGGGCCTCAGGGGCGTCCCGCGGGGAGCAGTACTTC
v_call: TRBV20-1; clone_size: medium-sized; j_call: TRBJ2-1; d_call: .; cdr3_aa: CSASYAGSGNEQFF; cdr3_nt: TGCAGTGCTAGTTATGCGGGATCCGGCAATGAGCAGTTCTTC
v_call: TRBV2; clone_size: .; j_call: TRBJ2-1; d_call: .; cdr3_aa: CASRGPQGLPYNEQFF; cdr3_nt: TGTGCCAGCAGAGGCCCTCAGGGATTACCCTACAATGAGCAGTTCTTC
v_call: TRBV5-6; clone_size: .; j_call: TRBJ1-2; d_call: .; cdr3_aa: CASSGGRGDYGYTF; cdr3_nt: TGTGCCAGCAGCGGCGGTCGGGGAGACTATGGCTACACCTTC
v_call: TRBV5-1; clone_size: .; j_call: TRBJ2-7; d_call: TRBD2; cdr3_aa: CASSLVPSGRRYEQYF; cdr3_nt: TGCGCCAGCAGCTTGGTTCCGAGCGGGAGAAGATACGAGCAGTACTTC
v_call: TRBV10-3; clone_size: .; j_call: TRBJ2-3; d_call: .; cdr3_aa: CAISPTSSSTDTQYF; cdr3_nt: TGTGCCATCAGCCCGACAAGTTCTAGCACAGATACGCAGTATTTT
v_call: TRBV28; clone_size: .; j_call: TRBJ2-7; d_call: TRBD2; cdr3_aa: CASSLTSGGTSYEQYF; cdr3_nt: TGTGCCAGCAGTTTAACTAGCGGGGGGACCTCCTACGAGCAGTACTTC
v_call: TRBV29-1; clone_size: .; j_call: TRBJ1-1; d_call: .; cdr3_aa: CSARLDEAFF; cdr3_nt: TGCAGCGCACGACTAGACGAAGCTTTCTTT
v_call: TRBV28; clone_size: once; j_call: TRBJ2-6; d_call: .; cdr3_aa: CATDRANVLTF; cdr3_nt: TGTGCCACCGACAGGGCCAACGTCCTGACTTTC
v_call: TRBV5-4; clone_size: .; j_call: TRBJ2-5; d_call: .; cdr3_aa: CASSLEYRGGETQYF; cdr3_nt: TGTGCCAGCAGCTTGGAGTACAGGGGAGGAGAGACCCAGTACTTC
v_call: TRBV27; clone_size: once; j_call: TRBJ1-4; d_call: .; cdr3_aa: CASSFPDEKLFF; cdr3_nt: TGTGCCAGCAGTTTCCCGGATGAAAAACTGTTTTTT